The source of this T cell receptor beta chain is a study of T cell responses to AZD1222 COVID-19 vaccine. The repertoire was sequenced with immunoSEQ multiplex PCR; TCRdb's copy has only in-frame clones and lacks some. This sample has about 150,000 clones; approximately 90% occur once, and the top ten carry roughly 4.7%. The CDR3 is 14 amino acids. Source: peripheral blood, taken on day 0 of AZD1222 vaccination. This rearrangement joins TRBV21-1 to TRBJ2-4; TRBD2, the D gene given by the table, was not confirmed from the DNA. TRBV21-1 is a known pseudogene. This clonotype was obtained from an adult in good health. CDR3 nucleotide sequence: TGTGCCAGCAGCAAAAGCACGGGCAAAAACATTCAGTACTTC. Its translation is CASSKSTGKNIQYF.